The 14 T cell receptor beta chains listed next were all sequenced from one sample in a study of OX40 agonist ivuxolimab in advanced cancers. The library was made by the immunoSEQ multiplex PCR assay. The immuneACCESS repertoire file appears here via TCRdb, limited to in-frame rearrangements. These files lack a portion of the clones; in checked studies, under half of the deficit traces to unresolved V genes, and the cause of the others is not known. The sample profile shows some 45,000 clones; 82% of them were found once. Approximately 2% of the sample is taken by the ten largest. The input for sequencing was CD4+ or CD8+ T cells sorted from blood, taken in a trial of the OX40 agonist ivuxolimab. These receptors all stem from an adult with an advanced solid tumor such as melanoma, head and neck, liver or kidney cancer.

The chain combines TRBV28 with TRBJ1-3; 7 bases map to TRBD1. Germline CDR1 and CDR2: MDHEN and SYDVKM. This CDR3 comprises 14 residues. The V gene end was trimmed by 3 bases and the J gene end by 4 bases; junction bases not matched to a gene: 3. CDR3 nucleotide sequence: TGTGCCAGCAGTTTTGGGGGACAGGGAAACACCATATATTTT. As protein: CASSFGGQGNTIYF.

The V gene is TRBV10-3, the J gene TRBJ1-2; 12 bases line up with TRBD1. The CDR3 has 15 residues. V trimming: 5 bases; J trimming: 4 bases; junction bases outside the gene matches: 5. CDR1 is ENHRY and CDR2 is SYGVKD in the germline V gene. CDR3: CAISSGQGAGYGYTF. CDR3 DNA sequence: TGTGCCATCAGTTCGGGACAGGGGGCCGGCTATGGCTACACCTTC.

Only a few counts were recorded for this clone. This chain uses TRBV6-1 with TRBJ2-1; 12 nucleotides agree with TRBD2. Germline lookup yields CDR1 MNHNS and CDR2 SASEGT. The CDR3 runs to 14 residues. J lost 7 bases, V lost 7 bases, and 5 bases had no gene match. CDR3 sequence: CASTLAGGWNEQFF. DNA for the CDR3: TGTGCCAGCACTCTAGCGGGGGGGTGGAATGAGCAGTTCTTC.

V gene TRBV5-4 combines with J gene TRBJ2-5, with D perhaps matching TRBD1 or TRBD2 (5 bases each). V was cut by 5 bases and J by 1 base, with 21 bases left in between. Germline CDR1 is SGHNT and CDR2 is YYREEE (reference sequence). The CDR3 is 17 residues long. The CDR3 DNA reads as TGTGCCAGCAGTTCGCCCCCCCTAGGGACCTTCCAAGAGACCCAGTACTTC. Translating gives CASSSPPLGTFQETQYF.

This chain links TRBV19 with TRBJ1-2; 8 nucleotides match TRBD1. Germline CDR1 is LNHDA and CDR2 is SQIVND (reference sequence). V was pared by 7 bases and J by 8 bases, with 12 bases of the junction left unmatched. The CDR3 extends over 14 amino acids. CDR3 residues: CASTQGWTGKGYTF. CDR3 coding DNA: TGTGCCAGTACCCAAGGATGGACAGGGAAAGGCTACACCTTC.

The genes are TRBV5-1 and TRBJ2-3; D is undetermined. Trimming shortened V by 2 bases and J by 0 bases, and 1 base separated the two germline ends. Germline V CDR1 and CDR2: SGHRS, YFSETQ. CDR3 size: 12 residues. This CDR3 is CASSLSTDTQYF. CDR3 nucleotides: TGCGCCAGCAGCTTAAGCACAGATACGCAGTATTTT.

The rearrangement links TRBV18 to TRBJ2-4; possibly TRBD1 or TRBD2 for D (6 bases each). Germline loops: CDR1 KGHSH, CDR2 LQKENI. Trimming left V 8 bases short and J 7 bases short, with 15 bases between. This CDR3 is 13 amino acids long. The CDR3 sequence is CASPWGAWNIQYF. The CDR3 DNA is TGTGCCAGCCCCTGGGGGGCCTGGAACATTCAGTACTTC. The full variable domain, with the rest looked up from reference TRBV18 and TRBJ2-4, is NAGVMQNPRHLVRRRGQEARLRCSPMKGHSHVYWYRQLPEEGLKFMVYLQKENIIDESGMPKERFSAEFPKEGPSILRIQQVVRGDSAAYFCASPWGAWNIQYFGAGTRLSVL.

The gene calls are TRBV2 and TRBJ2-3, with D possibly being TRBD2 (5 bases). Between the trimmed V and J ends, which lost 3 bases and 0 bases, there was a span of 10 bases. The CDR3 sequence is 15 residues long. Looked up from germline, CDR1 is SNHLY and CDR2 is FYNNEI. CDR3 sequence: CASSDLATSTDTQYF. In nucleotides, the CDR3 is TGTGCCAGCAGTGATTTAGCGACTAGCACAGATACGCAGTATTTT.

V is TRBV7-4 and J is TRBJ1-1; no clear D gene. Germline assignment: CDR1 SGHVT and CDR2 SQSDAQ. Trimming stripped 5 bases from V and 5 bases from J, with 12 bases between. The CDR3 contains 13 residues. In nucleotides, the CDR3 is TGTGCCAGCAGCCCCTGGGCAGCTACTGAAGCTTTCTTT. Translation: CASSPWAATEAFF.

The rearrangement joins TRBV4-1 to TRBJ1-2, with TRBD1 matching 7 bases. In germline, CDR1 is MGHRA, CDR2 YSYEKL. This CDR3 region has 15 residues. Germline trimming cut 4 bases from V and 4 bases from J; bases unmatched to any gene: 9. The CDR3 loop is CASSLRTGEVYGYTF. The CDR3 DNA sequence: TGCGCCAGCAGCCTTCGGACAGGAGAGGTCTATGGCTACACCTTC.

This clone was counted a single time. This sequence joins TRBV19 and TRBJ2-3; 12 nucleotides match TRBD2. Trimming cost V 4 bases and J 2 bases; bases outside gene matches: 7. Per germline, CDR1 LNHDA and CDR2 SQIVND (reference sequence). The CDR3 runs 17 residues. CDR3 in amino acids: CASSTTPSGGATDTQYF. The CDR3 nucleotides read TGTGCCAGTAGTACTACCCCTAGCGGGGGGGCCACAGATACGCAGTATTTT. The full variable domain, with the rest looked up from reference TRBV19 and TRBJ2-3, is DGGITQSPKYLFRKEGQNVTLSCEQNLNHDAMYWYRQDPGQGLRLIYYSQIVNDFQKGDIAEGYSVSREKKESFPLTVTSAQKNPTAFYLCASSTTPSGGATDTQYFGPGTRLTVL.

This sequence joins TRBV28 and TRBJ1-5; 9 nucleotides match TRBD1. The CDR3 is made up of 16 amino acids. Germline assignment: CDR1 MDHEN and CDR2 SYDVKM. V was pared by 3 bases and J by 6 bases, with 9 bases of the junction left unmatched. The CDR3 spells CASSFYTGGRFQPQHF. CDR3 nucleotide sequence: TGTGCCAGCAGTTTTTATACAGGGGGCAGGTTTCAGCCCCAGCATTTT.

The rearrangement links TRBV5-1 to TRBJ2-3; maybe TRBD1 (6 bases). V shed 0 bases and J shed 2 bases, with 25 bases lying between them. Germline V gives CDR1 SGHRS, CDR2 YFSETQ. The CDR3 extends over 20 amino acids. The CDR3 DNA reads as TGCGCCAGCAGCTTGGCCAGGGGTGCGGGTCCTTGGGGAGCCACAGATACGCAGTATTTT. Translated, it gives CASSLARGAGPWGATDTQYF.

This clone was seen only once. This rearrangement joins TRBV10-1 to TRBJ2-3; D is tentatively TRBD1 or TRBD2 (6 bases each). Germline assignment: CDR1 WNHNN and CDR2 SYGVQD (reference sequence). V was shortened by 6 bases and J by 0 bases, with 19 bases between the two germline ends. This CDR3 contains 17 residues. The CDR3 protein is CASRVGGPIVSTDTQYF. DNA of the CDR3: TGCGCCAGCAGGGTCGGGGGCCCAATCGTAAGCACAGATACGCAGTATTTT.